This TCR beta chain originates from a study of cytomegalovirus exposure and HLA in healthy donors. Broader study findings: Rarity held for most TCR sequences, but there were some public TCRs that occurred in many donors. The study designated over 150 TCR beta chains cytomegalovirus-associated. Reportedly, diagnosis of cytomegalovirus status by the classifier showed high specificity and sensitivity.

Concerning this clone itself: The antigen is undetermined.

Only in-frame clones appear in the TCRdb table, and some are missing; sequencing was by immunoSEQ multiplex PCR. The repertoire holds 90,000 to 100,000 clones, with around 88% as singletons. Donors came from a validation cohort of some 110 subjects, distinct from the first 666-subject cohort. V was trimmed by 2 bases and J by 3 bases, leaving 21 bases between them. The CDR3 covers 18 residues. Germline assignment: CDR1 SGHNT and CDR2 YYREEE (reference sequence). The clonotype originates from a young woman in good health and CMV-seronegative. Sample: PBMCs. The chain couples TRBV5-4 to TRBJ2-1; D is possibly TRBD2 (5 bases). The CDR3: CASSFPPLLTSNYNEQFF. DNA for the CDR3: TGTGCCAGCAGCTTTCCACCTTTATTAACTAGTAACTACAATGAGCAGTTCTTC.